The sequence of this TCR beta chain was determined in a study of naive and memory T cell subsets. Per the germline V gene, CDR1 is MGHRA and CDR2 is YSYEKL. The CDR3 runs to 15 residues. V lost 2 bases and J 2 bases, leaving 12 bases between the germline ends. This clonotype was observed at least ten times. Ligated cDNA underwent four rounds of PCR with nested alpha and beta constant region primers and SP2. Reverse transcription of blood and skin TCR RNA was primed at alpha and beta constant regions. TCRdb passed the 5' RACE reads through MiXCR, listing each CDR3 protein once. Of tens of thousands of distinct CDR3 sequences detected, 7.6% appear once; the ten largest clones hold nearly 10%. TCR cDNA received a 3' ligated oligonucleotide that carried a UMI. Whole blood, roughly 2.6 ml, came from adult healthy volunteers.

The receptor was derived from a female donor in good health. This chain links TRBV4-1 with TRBJ1-2; maybe TRBD1 (5 bases). Written as DNA, the CDR3 is TGCGCCAGCAGCCAACTGACAGCTACCAACTATGGCTACACCTTC. Its translation: CASSQLTATNYGYTF.